The TCR beta chain under discussion was sequenced for a study of CD8+ T cells in alopecia areata. Germline lookup yields CDR1 GTSNPN and CDR2 SVGIG (reference sequence). This CDR3 is built from 13 residues. The V gene end was trimmed by 4 bases and the J gene end by 3 bases; junction bases not matched to a gene: 3. As the sequencing template, cDNA was produced by extracting RNA and reverse transcribing it. Some clones are missing from TCRdb's copy, which holds only in-frame ones; the method was immunoSEQ multiplex PCR. The sample carries roughly 120,000 clones, over 60% recorded once. Whole-study findings and limits: Scalp sequencing also captures normal skin's resident alphabeta T cells. Normal scalp showed lower clonality than lesional scalp, especially alopecia totalis/universalis.

About this clone: Its antigen remains unknown.

Investigators sorted PBMCs to obtain both CD4+ and CD8+ T cells. The chain joins TRBV30 to TRBJ1-5; 7 bases match TRBD1. The source is a human donor in good health. Sequenced: CD4+ T cells sorted from blood. CDR3 in DNA: TGTGCCTGGACCGGACAGGTCAATCAGCCCCAGCATTTT. It encodes CAWTGQVNQPQHF.